The rows below give T cell receptor beta chains drawn from one sample of a study of early T cells in non-severe SARS-CoV-2 infection. TCRdb independently ran MiXCR on the 5' RACE reads; one entry per CDR3 protein. Seen here are under 70,000 distinct CDR3 sequences, 11% observed once, and the top ten hold about 4.1%. What was sequenced was whole blood. The receptors were sampled from an adult who was a healthcare worker with PCR-confirmed SARS-CoV-2 infection or an uninfected control (not recorded which). CDR3s leave out the opening cysteine and the closing phenylalanine or tryptophan. Size values are once, few and many counts, or a class for expanded clones, and some rows have none.

TRBJ2-3 TRBV6-1 11 many ASSEALGDTQY
TRBJ1-3 TRBV6-2/TRBV6-3 13 many ASSRGRRSGNTIY
TRBJ1-2 TRBV3-1 13 few ASSYRTGGSHGYT
TRBJ2-5 TRBV29-1 14 NA SVEGGGAELQETQY
TRBJ2-7 TRBV9 10 few ASSVWGDEQY
TRBJ1-1 TRBV14 12 NA ASSQINRHTEAF
TRBJ2-1 TRBV18 8 few ARPPRGQF
TRBJ1-2 TRBV6-4 12 NA ASSVETGSKGYT
TRBJ1-1 TRBV30 10 many AQQRPNTEAF
TRBJ2-6 TRBV11-2 10 many ASGSGANVLT
TRBJ2-7 TRBV20-1 12 few SARDQGPTYEQY
TRBJ2-1 TRBV9 15 many ASSVGPGTDSYNEQF
TRBJ1-5 TRBV5-1 14 many ASSPGGGGGNQPQH
TRBJ2-3 TRBV7-3 15 NA ASSLGGGLAGTDTQY
TRBJ1-1 TRBV28 11 many ASSRPQNTEAF
TRBJ2-1 TRBV11-3 11 many ASSFSGGNEQF
TRBJ2-3 TRBV6-5 13 NA ASSSFSLRTDTQY
TRBJ1-1 TRBV12-3/TRBV12-4 13 many ASSSQALMNTEAF
TRBJ2-3 TRBV20-1 13 few SADLSGTGTDTQY
TRBJ2-1 TRBV29-1 9 NA SVGSLDEQF
TRBJ1-6 TRBV20-1 11 many SARDPSNSPLH
TRBJ2-3 TRBV4-1 14 few ASSPGGRGSADTQY
TRBJ2-7 TRBV11-2 14 many ASSLGQGVRGYEQY
TRBJ2-4 TRBV6-6 10 NA ASSPDLNIQY
TRBJ2-2 TRBV27 12 many ASRRGATTGELF
TRBJ1-2 TRBV3-1 11 many ATSRDLAKGYT
TRBJ1-3 TRBV20-1 15 NA SATTNTPGYSGNTIY
TRBJ2-1 TRBV4-1 12 few ASSPGYSYNEQF
TRBJ1-2 TRBV12-3/TRBV12-4 10 many ASSSGGVGYT
TRBJ1-1 TRBV29-1 10 many SATRADTEAF
TRBJ2-4 TRBV27 13 NA ASSLLGGPKNIQY
TRBJ1-5 TRBV10-2 13 many ASSDFSTGSQPQH
TRBJ1-4 TRBV18 14 few ASSPLGLAESEKLF
TRBJ1-2 TRBV5-1 12 few ASSLGQGSYGYT
TRBJ1-1 TRBV10-3 11 many AISDRGNTEAF
TRBJ2-7 TRBV4-2 11 many ASSQELAGEQY
TRBJ1-1 TRBV2 11 many ASTRQEVGLAF
TRBJ2-7 TRBV9 11 few ASSSTLGGEQY
TRBJ2-7 TRBV18 13 NA ASSPTGQDPYEQY
TRBJ2-3 TRBV4-1 13 many ASGWGAGSTDTQY
TRBJ1-6 TRBV4-2 19 many ASSQETDPGPKEISNSPLH
TRBJ2-3 TRBV3-1 10 NA ASSQGLATQY
TRBJ1-5 TRBV12-5 9 few ASGFDQPQH
TRBJ2-7 TRBV10-3 14 many AISIQLAGAAYEQY
TRBJ2-1 TRBV30 12 medium-sized AATLAGDRNEQF
TRBJ2-7 TRBV10-2 11 many ASSGEARYEQY
TRBJ2-3 TRBV12-3/TRBV12-4 14 many ASSLEGTAYTDTQY
TRBJ1-3 TRBV4-1 13 NA ASSPDRYSGNTIY
TRBJ2-7 TRBV7-6 11 many ASSLGPPYEQY
TRBJ2-3 TRBV7-8 12 NA ASSGRDRTDTQY
TRBJ1-4 TRBV4-2 13 NA ASRAGTGVNEKLF
TRBJ2-7 TRBV7-6 11 many ASSPSASYGQY
TRBJ2-7 TRBV7-8 12 many ASSSSRDYYEQY
TRBJ2-5 TRBV7-8 10 many ASSLAPETQY
TRBJ2-7 TRBV7-6 13 NA ASSLRWGVRYEQY
TRBJ2-7 TRBV5-6 12 NA ASSLLGLRYDQY
TRBJ1-1 TRBV5-1 11 NA ASSLAPNTEAF